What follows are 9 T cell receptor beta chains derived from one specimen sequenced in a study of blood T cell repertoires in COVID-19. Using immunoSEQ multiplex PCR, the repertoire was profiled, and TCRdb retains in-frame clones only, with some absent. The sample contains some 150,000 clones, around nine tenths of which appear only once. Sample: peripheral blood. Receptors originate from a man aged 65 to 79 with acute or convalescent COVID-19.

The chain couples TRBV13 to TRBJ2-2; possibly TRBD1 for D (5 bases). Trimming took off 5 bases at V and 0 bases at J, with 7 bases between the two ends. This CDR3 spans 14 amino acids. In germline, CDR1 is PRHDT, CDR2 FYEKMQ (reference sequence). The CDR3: CASSLQANTGELFF. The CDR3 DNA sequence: TGTGCCAGCAGCCTACAGGCGAACACCGGGGAGCTGTTTTTT.

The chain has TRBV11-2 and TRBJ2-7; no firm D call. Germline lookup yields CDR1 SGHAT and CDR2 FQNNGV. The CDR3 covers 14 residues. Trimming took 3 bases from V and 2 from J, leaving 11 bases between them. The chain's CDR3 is CASSLSTATYEQYF. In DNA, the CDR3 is TGTGCCAGCAGCTTGAGCACCGCCACCTACGAGCAGTACTTC. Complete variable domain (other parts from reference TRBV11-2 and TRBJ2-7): EAGVAQSPRYKIIEKRQSVAFWCNPISGHATLYWYQQILGQGPKLLIQFQNNGVVDDSQLPKDRFSAERLKGVDSTLKIQPAKLEDSAVYLCASSLSTATYEQYFGPGTRLTVT.

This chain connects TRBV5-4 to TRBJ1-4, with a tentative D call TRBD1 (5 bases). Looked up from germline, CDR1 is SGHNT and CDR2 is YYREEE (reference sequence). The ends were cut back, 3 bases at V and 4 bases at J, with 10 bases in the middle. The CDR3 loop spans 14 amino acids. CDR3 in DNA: TGTGCCAGCAGCTCCGGGGGTAGTAATGAAAAACTGTTTTTT. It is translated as CASSSGGSNEKLFF.

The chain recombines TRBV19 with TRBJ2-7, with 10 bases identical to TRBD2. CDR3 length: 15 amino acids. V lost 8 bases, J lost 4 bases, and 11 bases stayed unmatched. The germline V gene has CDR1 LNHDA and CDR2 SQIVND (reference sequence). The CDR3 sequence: CASSGTSEGVYEQYF. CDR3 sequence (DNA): TGTGCCAGTTCAGGGACTAGCGAGGGAGTTTACGAGCAGTACTTC.

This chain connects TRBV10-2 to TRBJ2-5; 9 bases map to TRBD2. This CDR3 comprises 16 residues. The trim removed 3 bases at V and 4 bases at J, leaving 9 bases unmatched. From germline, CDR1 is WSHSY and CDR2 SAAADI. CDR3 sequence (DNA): TGCGCCAGCAGTGACCACGGCGGGAGGGCCCTAGAGACCCAGTACTTC. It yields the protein CASSDHGGRALETQYF.

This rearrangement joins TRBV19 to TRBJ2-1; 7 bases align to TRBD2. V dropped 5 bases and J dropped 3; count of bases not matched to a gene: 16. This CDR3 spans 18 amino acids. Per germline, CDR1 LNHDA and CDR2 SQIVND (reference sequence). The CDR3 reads CASSPGGFLAEHYNEQFF. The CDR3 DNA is TGTGCCAGTAGTCCTGGGGGTTTCCTAGCGGAGCACTACAATGAGCAGTTCTTC.

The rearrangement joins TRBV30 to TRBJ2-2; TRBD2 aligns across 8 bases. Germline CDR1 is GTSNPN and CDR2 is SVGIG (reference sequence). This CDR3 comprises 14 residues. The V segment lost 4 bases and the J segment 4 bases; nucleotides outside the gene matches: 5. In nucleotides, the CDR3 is TGTGCCTGGATGCTAGCGGGCCCCACCGGGGAGCTGTTTTTT. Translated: CAWMLAGPTGELFF.

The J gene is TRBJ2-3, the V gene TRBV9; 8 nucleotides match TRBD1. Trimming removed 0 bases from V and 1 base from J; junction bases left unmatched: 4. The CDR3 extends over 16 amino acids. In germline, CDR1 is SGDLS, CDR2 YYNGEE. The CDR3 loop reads CASSVDPGQGTDTQYF. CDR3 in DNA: TGTGCCAGCAGCGTAGACCCGGGACAGGGCACAGATACGCAGTATTTT.

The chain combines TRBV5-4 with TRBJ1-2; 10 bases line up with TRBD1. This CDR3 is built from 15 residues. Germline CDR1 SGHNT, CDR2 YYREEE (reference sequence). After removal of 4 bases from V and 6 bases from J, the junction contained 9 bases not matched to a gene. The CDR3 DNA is TGTGCCAGCAGCCTAAAAACCGGGACAGGGGATGGCTACACCTTC. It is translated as CASSLKTGTGDGYTF.